These T cell receptor beta chains were read from a single sample in a study of early T cells in non-severe SARS-CoV-2 infection. TCRdb analysed the 5' RACE reads with MiXCR anew, one entry per CDR3 protein. The sample holds 35,000 to 50,000 distinct CDR3 sequences; about 6% are singletons and the top ten take roughly 8.2%. Sequenced here: whole blood, sampled at baseline. Receptors were obtained from an adult who was a healthcare worker with PCR-confirmed SARS-CoV-2 infection or an uninfected control (not recorded which). CDR3s include the opening cysteine and the closing phenylalanine or tryptophan. Fields, in order: CDR3 DNA, CDR3 protein, V gene, CDR3 length, J gene, clone size, D gene. D genes are given only for firm matches. Size is stated for part of the rows, as once, few or many counts, or as a class when the clone is expanded.

CDR3 DNA: TGTGCCATCAGTGAGCAAGGGGGTACCTACGAGCAGTACTTC
CDR3 protein: CAISEQGGTYEQYF
V gene: TRBV10-3
CDR3 length: 14
J gene: TRBJ2-7
clone size: many
D gene: NA

CDR3 DNA: TGCAGTGCTACTCGGGACTCCTACGAGCAGTACTTC
CDR3 protein: CSATRDSYEQYF
V gene: TRBV20-1
CDR3 length: 12
J gene: TRBJ2-7
clone size: many
D gene: NA

CDR3 DNA: TGTGCCAGCAGCTTGAGGCAGATCAATCAGCCCCAGCATTTT
CDR3 protein: CASSLRQINQPQHF
V gene: TRBV7-2
CDR3 length: 14
J gene: TRBJ1-5
clone size: many
D gene: NA

CDR3 DNA: TGCAGTGCTAGAGATTTACTAGTCTCCTACAATGAGCAGTTCTTC
CDR3 protein: CSARDLLVSYNEQFF
V gene: TRBV20-1
CDR3 length: 15
J gene: TRBJ2-1
clone size: many
D gene: NA

CDR3 DNA: TGTGCCAGCAGTCCCCCCGAAGCGGGGACCCAAGAGACCCAGTACTTC
CDR3 protein: CASSPPEAGTQETQYF
V gene: TRBV6-2/TRBV6-3
CDR3 length: 16
J gene: TRBJ2-5
clone size: NA
D gene: TRBD2

CDR3 DNA: TGTGCCACCTATTCACCCGCGCTCCAAGAGACCCAGTACTTC
CDR3 protein: CATYSPALQETQYF
V gene: TRBV28
CDR3 length: 14
J gene: TRBJ2-5
clone size: few
D gene: NA

CDR3 DNA: TGCAGCGTAGTCCGGGACAACTACGAGCAGTACTTC
CDR3 protein: CSVVRDNYEQYF
V gene: TRBV29-1
CDR3 length: 12
J gene: TRBJ2-7
clone size: many
D gene: NA

CDR3 DNA: TGTGCCAGCAGTTACTCGGGACTAGCGGGGGGGCGTACCGGGGAGCTGTTTTTT
CDR3 protein: CASSYSGLAGGRTGELFF
V gene: TRBV6-5
CDR3 length: 18
J gene: TRBJ2-2
clone size: many
D gene: TRBD2

CDR3 DNA: TGTGCCAGCAGCGTCACAGGTCGGGAAAAACTGTTTTTT
CDR3 protein: CASSVTGREKLFF
V gene: TRBV12-3/TRBV12-4
CDR3 length: 13
J gene: TRBJ1-4
clone size: few
D gene: NA

CDR3 DNA: TGTGCCAGTAGTCTGGACAGGGGAGCCAAAAACATTCAGTACTTC
CDR3 protein: CASSLDRGAKNIQYF
V gene: TRBV19
CDR3 length: 15
J gene: TRBJ2-4
clone size: many
D gene: TRBD1

CDR3 DNA: TGTGCCAGCTCACCCCAGGGACAGTCGGAGACCCAGTACTTC
CDR3 protein: CASSPQGQSETQYF
V gene: TRBV18
CDR3 length: 14
J gene: TRBJ2-5
clone size: NA
D gene: TRBD1

CDR3 DNA: TGTGCCAGCAGTGAAGGCTATAGCGGGCGGCTCCAAGAGACCCAGTACTTC
CDR3 protein: CASSEGYSGRLQETQYF
V gene: TRBV6-1
CDR3 length: 17
J gene: TRBJ2-5
clone size: NA
D gene: TRBD2

CDR3 DNA: TGTGCCAGCAGTTTAATCAGGAACACCGGGGAGCTGTTTTTT
CDR3 protein: CASSLIRNTGELFF
V gene: TRBV12-3/TRBV12-4
CDR3 length: 14
J gene: TRBJ2-2
clone size: NA
D gene: NA

CDR3 DNA: TGTGCCAGCAGACGCGGGACTAGCAACGCAGATACGCAGTATTTT
CDR3 protein: CASRRGTSNADTQYF
V gene: TRBV6-2/TRBV6-3
CDR3 length: 15
J gene: TRBJ2-3
clone size: many
D gene: TRBD2

CDR3 DNA: TGTGCCAGCAGCAGAATAGGCTCCTACAATGAGCAGTTCTTC
CDR3 protein: CASSRIGSYNEQFF
V gene: TRBV7-8
CDR3 length: 14
J gene: TRBJ2-1
clone size: many
D gene: NA

CDR3 DNA: TGTGCCAGCAGCAGCTCGGGACAGCGATTCACAGATACGCAGTATTTT
CDR3 protein: CASSSSGQRFTDTQYF
V gene: TRBV7-9
CDR3 length: 16
J gene: TRBJ2-3
clone size: many
D gene: TRBD1

CDR3 DNA: TGTGCCAGCAGTGATGGTAGCACAGATACGCAGTATTTT
CDR3 protein: CASSDGSTDTQYF
V gene: TRBV6-4
CDR3 length: 13
J gene: TRBJ2-3
clone size: many
D gene: NA

CDR3 DNA: TGTGCCAGCAGCCCGGGACAGTGGAACGAGCAGTACTTC
CDR3 protein: CASSPGQWNEQYF
V gene: TRBV6-5
CDR3 length: 13
J gene: TRBJ2-7
clone size: NA
D gene: TRBD1

CDR3 DNA: TGTGCCAGCAGCCAAGGACTCTCGTGGGGGGCTTTCTTT
CDR3 protein: CASSQGLSWGAFF
V gene: TRBV28
CDR3 length: 13
J gene: TRBJ1-1
clone size: many
D gene: NA

CDR3 DNA: TGCGCCAGCAGTGGACTAACTAGCACAGATACGCAGTATTTT
CDR3 protein: CASSGLTSTDTQYF
V gene: TRBV10-1
CDR3 length: 14
J gene: TRBJ2-3
clone size: few
D gene: NA

CDR3 DNA: TGTGCCAGCAGTGCTTTGAAGGGGTCTGGGGCCAACGTCCTGACTTTC
CDR3 protein: CASSALKGSGANVLTF
V gene: TRBV2
CDR3 length: 16
J gene: TRBJ2-6
clone size: NA
D gene: NA

CDR3 DNA: TGTGCCTGGACCCCAGGGACTAACACAGATACGCAGTATTTT
CDR3 protein: CAWTPGTNTDTQYF
V gene: TRBV30
CDR3 length: 14
J gene: TRBJ2-3
clone size: many
D gene: TRBD2

CDR3 DNA: TGCAGTGCCCCAGCTGGGGGGGCAAGAGGCAATCAGCCCCAGCATTTT
CDR3 protein: CSAPAGGARGNQPQHF
V gene: TRBV20-1
CDR3 length: 16
J gene: TRBJ1-5
clone size: few
D gene: NA

CDR3 DNA: TGTGCCAGCTCACTAGCAGGGGGCAATCAGCCCCAGCATTTT
CDR3 protein: CASSLAGGNQPQHF
V gene: TRBV18
CDR3 length: 14
J gene: TRBJ1-5
clone size: few
D gene: NA

CDR3 DNA: TGCAGCGTGGACCGCCTAGCAAGGGTGGCAGATACGCAGTATTTT
CDR3 protein: CSVDRLARVADTQYF
V gene: TRBV29-1
CDR3 length: 15
J gene: TRBJ2-3
clone size: medium-sized
D gene: NA

CDR3 DNA: TGTGCCAGCAGTTGGGGACGGAGTATTATAGCCAAAAACATTCAGTACTTC
CDR3 protein: CASSWGRSIIAKNIQYF
V gene: TRBV12-3/TRBV12-4
CDR3 length: 17
J gene: TRBJ2-4
clone size: many
D gene: NA

CDR3 DNA: TGTGCCAGCAGCCTCCTCCACGCGGACAGGGTTAACCAAGAGACCCAGTACTTC
CDR3 protein: CASSLLHADRVNQETQYF
V gene: TRBV3-1
CDR3 length: 18
J gene: TRBJ2-5
clone size: many
D gene: TRBD1

CDR3 DNA: TGCGCCAGCAGCCCGGGTCGGGAAGTCCACGAGCAGTACTTC
CDR3 protein: CASSPGREVHEQYF
V gene: TRBV5-1
CDR3 length: 14
J gene: TRBJ2-7
clone size: few
D gene: NA

CDR3 DNA: TGTGCCAGCAGCTCCCCGACCTTGACAGGGTTGGATTCCTACGAGCAGTACTTC
CDR3 protein: CASSSPTLTGLDSYEQYF
V gene: TRBV11-2
CDR3 length: 18
J gene: TRBJ2-7
clone size: NA
D gene: TRBD1

CDR3 DNA: TGTGCCAGTAGTATTGGGACAGGGGGCCTGGCCGGGGAGCTGTTTTTT
CDR3 protein: CASSIGTGGLAGELFF
V gene: TRBV19
CDR3 length: 16
J gene: TRBJ2-2
clone size: few
D gene: TRBD1

CDR3 DNA: TGCAGTGCTAGAACGGTAGTCCGCTCCTACGAGCAGTACTTC
CDR3 protein: CSARTVVRSYEQYF
V gene: TRBV20-1
CDR3 length: 14
J gene: TRBJ2-7
clone size: many
D gene: NA

CDR3 DNA: TGTGCCAGCTCACCAGACAGAAACTACGAGCAGTACTTC
CDR3 protein: CASSPDRNYEQYF
V gene: TRBV18
CDR3 length: 13
J gene: TRBJ2-7
clone size: many
D gene: NA

CDR3 DNA: TGTGCCAGCAGCGCGTACAGGGTCCCTATGGATGGCTACACCTTC
CDR3 protein: CASSAYRVPMDGYTF
V gene: TRBV7-8
CDR3 length: 15
J gene: TRBJ1-2
clone size: many
D gene: NA

CDR3 DNA: TGTGCCAGCAGCGAGTGGAGCGGAGGCTCTGGAAACACCATATATTTT
CDR3 protein: CASSEWSGGSGNTIYF
V gene: TRBV11-2
CDR3 length: 16
J gene: TRBJ1-3
clone size: few
D gene: NA

CDR3 DNA: TGTGCCATCAGTGTAAGCGCCAACTACGAGCAGTACTTC
CDR3 protein: CAISVSANYEQYF
V gene: TRBV10-3
CDR3 length: 13
J gene: TRBJ2-7
clone size: many
D gene: NA

CDR3 DNA: TGCGCCAGCAGTGGGACTAGCGAGACCCAGTACTTC
CDR3 protein: CASSGTSETQYF
V gene: TRBV10-1
CDR3 length: 12
J gene: TRBJ2-5
clone size: many
D gene: TRBD2

CDR3 DNA: TGCAGTGCTCCCTGGACAGGTTTCCACGAGCAGTACTTC
CDR3 protein: CSAPWTGFHEQYF
V gene: TRBV20-1
CDR3 length: 13
J gene: TRBJ2-7
clone size: few
D gene: TRBD1

CDR3 DNA: TGTGCCAGCAGTCGCATGGATACGCAGTATTTT
CDR3 protein: CASSRMDTQYF
V gene: TRBV7-2
CDR3 length: 11
J gene: TRBJ2-3
clone size: many
D gene: NA

CDR3 DNA: TGTGCCTGGAGCGGAGGTTTTGACTACGAGCAGTACTTC
CDR3 protein: CAWSGGFDYEQYF
V gene: TRBV30
CDR3 length: 13
J gene: TRBJ2-7
clone size: NA
D gene: NA

CDR3 DNA: TGTGCCAGCAGCCTCAGCGGGGGACCCTACAATGAGCAGTTCTTC
CDR3 protein: CASSLSGGPYNEQFF
V gene: TRBV27
CDR3 length: 15
J gene: TRBJ2-1
clone size: few
D gene: TRBD2

CDR3 DNA: TGTGCCAGCAGACCTATAGGTTACAGCGGGGACTACGAGCAGTACTTC
CDR3 protein: CASRPIGYSGDYEQYF
V gene: TRBV28
CDR3 length: 16
J gene: TRBJ2-7
clone size: many
D gene: TRBD2

CDR3 DNA: TGTGCCAGCAGTTACTCTAGGACTAGCGGGGGGGTATATGAGCAGTTCTTC
CDR3 protein: CASSYSRTSGGVYEQFF
V gene: TRBV6-5
CDR3 length: 17
J gene: TRBJ2-1
clone size: many
D gene: TRBD2

CDR3 DNA: TGTGCCACCAGTGACAGGGCTCTTGGCTACACCTTC
CDR3 protein: CATSDRALGYTF
V gene: TRBV24-1
CDR3 length: 12
J gene: TRBJ1-2
clone size: NA
D gene: NA

CDR3 DNA: TGCGCCAGCAGTCAATCACGTAGGAGATCCTACGAGCAGTACTTC
CDR3 protein: CASSQSRRRSYEQYF
V gene: TRBV23-1
CDR3 length: 15
J gene: TRBJ2-7
clone size: many
D gene: NA

CDR3 DNA: TGCAGCGTTGGAGGGGGGGACCAGCCCCAGCATTTT
CDR3 protein: CSVGGGDQPQHF
V gene: TRBV29-1
CDR3 length: 12
J gene: TRBJ1-5
clone size: NA
D gene: NA

CDR3 DNA: TGTGCCAGCAGCCTACAGGGGGCCGCTTATGGCTACACCTTC
CDR3 protein: CASSLQGAAYGYTF
V gene: TRBV14
CDR3 length: 14
J gene: TRBJ1-2
clone size: many
D gene: TRBD1

CDR3 DNA: TGTGCCAGTAGTGGTGGATTATCCTACAATGAGCAGTTCTTC
CDR3 protein: CASSGGLSYNEQFF
V gene: TRBV19
CDR3 length: 14
J gene: TRBJ2-1
clone size: many
D gene: NA

CDR3 DNA: TGTGCCATCAGTGATGTTCTTACAGGGGGCTCAGGGAACACTGAAGCTTTCTTT
CDR3 protein: CAISDVLTGGSGNTEAFF
V gene: TRBV10-3
CDR3 length: 18
J gene: TRBJ1-1
clone size: NA
D gene: TRBD1